The 10 T cell receptor beta chains below all came from one sample that was sequenced in a study of T cells expressing NK-cell markers. TCRdb reprocessed the 5' RACE reads and reports one entry per CDR3 protein, with no DNA. In total, the table holds 150,000 to 170,000 distinct CDR3 sequences. Material for sequencing was blood T cells: a sorted CD56 or NKG2C T cell subset, CD4+ or CD8+ T cells, or bulk PBMC T cells (not recorded which). The source is a woman aged 50 to 60 in good health.

The chain uses TRBV7-8 and TRBJ2-1. In germline, CDR1 is SGHVS, CDR2 FQNEAQ. This CDR3 is 16 amino acids long. The CDR3 region is CASSLEGASPINEQFF.

This sequence joins TRBV10-1 and TRBJ2-7; the TCRdb call, TRBD2, lacks DNA for checking. The germline V gene encodes CDR1 WNHNN and CDR2 SYGVQD (reference sequence). The CDR3 runs 16 residues. CDR3 region: CASSESKYRTQYEQYF.

The chain employs TRBV5-1 and TRBJ2-1; as DNA is missing, the TRBD2 call by TCRdb cannot be tested. The germline V gene has CDR1 SGHRS and CDR2 YFSETQ. This CDR3 is built from 15 residues. This CDR3 reads CASSLREGGFHEQFF.

The gene calls are TRBV12-3 or TRBV12-4 and TRBJ2-1; the D call from TCRdb, TRBD1, cannot be confirmed without DNA. The CDR3 is 13 amino acids. CDR3 sequence: CATRTGSYNEQFF.

The V gene is TRBV7-3, the J gene TRBJ2-7; TCRdb's D call, TRBD2, is unchecked because there is no DNA. In germline, CDR1 is SGHTA, CDR2 FQGTGA. The CDR3 covers 14 residues. CDR3: CASRHTSGVYEQYF.

This rearrangement joins TRBV12-3 or TRBV12-4 to TRBJ2-1; TCRdb's D call of TRBD2 is untestable without DNA. The CDR3 runs 14 residues. The CDR3 loop is CASLGENMPSEQFF.

The chain recombines TRBV5-6 with TRBJ2-1; TCRdb designates TRBD1, a call that cannot be tested without DNA. The germline gives CDR1 SGHDT, CDR2 YYEEEE. There are 15 residues in the CDR3. This CDR3 reads CASSWTTGRYNEQFF.

The rearrangement uses TRBV29-1 and TRBJ1-1; TCRdb calls TRBD1, which cannot be checked without DNA. CDR1 and CDR2 from the germline V gene are SQVTM and ANQGSEA. This CDR3 has 15 residues. The CDR3 reads CSVRVGRKGVPEAFF. The full variable domain, rest sourced from reference TRBV29-1 and TRBJ1-1, is SAVISQKPSRDICQRGTSLTIQCQVDSQVTMMFWYRQQPGQSLTLIATANQGSEATYESGFVIDKFPISRPNLTFSTLTVSNMSPEDSSIYLCSVRVGRKGVPEAFFGQGTRLTVV.

This chain joins TRBV30 and TRBJ2-2; TCRdb outputs TRBD2, but without DNA this stays unchecked. The germline V gene has CDR1 GTSNPN and CDR2 SVGIG (reference sequence). The CDR3 runs 16 residues. CDR3 residues: CAWSDGLAGETGELFF.

The V call is TRBV5-5, the J call TRBJ2-7. CDR3 length: 14 amino acids. Per the germline V gene, CDR1 is SGHKS and CDR2 is YYEKEE (reference sequence). Here the CDR3 reads CASSFEPGSYEQYF.